Here is one TCR beta chain with its context. Time point meaning: healthy volunteer bleed at 6 weeks. Total RNA extraction was carried out from unfractionated whole blood. TCRdb redid the calling of the RACE reads with MiXCR, one entry per CDR3 protein. The sample shows more than 75,000 distinct CDR3 sequences, 7% to 9% of them seen only once. The data stem from a study of human T cells and chemical hapten exposure. Germline values: CDR1 MNHNS, CDR2 SASEGT. The CDR3 covers 16 residues. V dropped 2 bases and J dropped 6; count of bases not matched to a gene: 10. The V call is TRBV6-1, the J call TRBJ2-7, with 10 bases that match TRBD2. The sample consisted of whole blood. The sequence derives from a male donor in good health. Some clones in this sample may be carry-over from other donors' samples. The CDR3 DNA sequence: TGTGCCAGCAGTGAAAGGCTAGCGGGAGCTGTAGGCGAGCAGTACTTC. Its protein is CASSERLAGAVGEQYF.